This T cell receptor beta chain comes out of a study of blood T cell repertoires in COVID-19. This CDR3 spans 15 amino acids. V shed 5 bases, J shed 3 bases, and the junction held 4 bases outside the gene matches. Germline V lookup: CDR1 KGHSH, CDR2 LQKENI. Sequencing was performed with immunoSEQ multiplex PCR; in TCRdb, only in-frame clones are kept and a portion is missing. The data show around 190,000 clones, 79% seen once. This receptor was taken from a woman in her thirties or forties with COVID-19, enrolled during active disease. The rearrangement uses TRBV18 and TRBJ1-6; TRBD1 matches at 7 bases. Sequences were obtained from peripheral blood. The CDR3 region is CASSKGQIYNSPLHF. The CDR3 DNA sequence: TGTGCCAGCTCAAAGGGACAGATCTATAATTCACCCCTCCACTTT.